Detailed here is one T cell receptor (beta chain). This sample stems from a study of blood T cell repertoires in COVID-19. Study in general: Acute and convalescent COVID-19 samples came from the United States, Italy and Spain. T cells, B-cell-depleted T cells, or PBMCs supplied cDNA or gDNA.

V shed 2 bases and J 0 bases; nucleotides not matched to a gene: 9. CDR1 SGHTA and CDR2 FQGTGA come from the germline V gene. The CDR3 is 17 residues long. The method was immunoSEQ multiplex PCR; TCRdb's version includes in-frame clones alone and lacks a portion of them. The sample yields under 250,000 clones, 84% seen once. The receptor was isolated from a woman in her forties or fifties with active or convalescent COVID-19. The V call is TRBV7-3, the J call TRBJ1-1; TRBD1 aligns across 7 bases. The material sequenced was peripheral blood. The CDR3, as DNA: TGTGCCAGCAGCTTAGACGGAGGGGGCATGATGAACACTGAAGCTTTCTTT. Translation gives CASSLDGGGMMNTEAFF.